These 16 T cell receptor beta chains were all obtained from the same sample, sequenced in a study of tumor and adjacent non-tumor tissue in lung cancer (dated by TCRdb to about 2018). The library was generated by multiplex PCR. Sequencer: Illumina HiSeq 2500. TCRbeta libraries were built by three rounds of nested PCR using primers (Table S4), following protocols modified from ARM-PCR. TCRdb applied fastp at Q25 and MiXCR to the public reads, then kept only in-frame beta chains. Each record represents a unique CDR3 protein, reported with the most common genes and DNA among its rows. Counted in this sample were 60,000 to 85,000 distinct CDR3 sequences; less than 85% of them appeared once. The top ten constitute approximately 40% of the sample. RNA was isolated from bulk unsorted tissue, and RNA quality was assessed with a NanoDrop ND-1000 and an Agilent 2100. Distant non-tumor tissue taken more than 3 cm from the tumor edge was used as the normal lung sample.

The sample comprised distant non-tumor lung tissue. The receptors come from a man between 65 and 79 years old with non-small cell lung cancer.

Of note for this clonotype: The CDR3 end shows no conserved phenylalanine or tryptophan, and so a read error is likely. V usage is TRBV6-5 and J usage is TRBJ1-1, with D hard to call. Per the germline V gene, CDR1 is MNHEY and CDR2 is SVGAGI. The CDR3 is made up of 14 amino acids. This CDR3 reads CAGSCSAARTEAFL. The CDR3, as DNA: TGTGCCGGCAGTTGCAGCGCCGCGAGGACTGAAGCTTTCCTT.

The chain joins TRBV4-1 to TRBJ1-2; D is perhaps TRBD1 (6 bases). The CDR3 is 14 amino acids. V lost 6 bases and J 1 base, leaving 12 bases between the germline ends. The germline CDR1 and CDR2 sequences are MGHRA and YSYEKL. CDR3 coding DNA: TGCGCCAGCAGATCCGGGACATATAACTATGGCTACACCTTC. This codes for CASRSGTYNYGYTF.

The V call is TRBV4-2, the J call TRBJ2-1; D is possibly TRBD2 (6 bases). This CDR3 spans 15 amino acids. Germline CDR1 is LGHNA and CDR2 is YNFKEQ. V was clipped by 4 bases and J by 6 bases, with 16 bases between them. The CDR3 coding sequence is TGTGCCAGCAGCCCAGACCAGGACTACCTCAATGAGCAGTTCTTC. Protein product: CASSPDQDYLNEQFF.

Comments on this clonotype: An end of the junction differs from the germline gene, which may be a read error. This rearrangement joins TRBV6-5 to TRBJ1-2; D is unresolved. CDR1 and CDR2 from the germline V gene are MNHEY and SVGAGI. The length of the CDR3 is 15 residues. CDR3 region: CASSDIGMGAYGYTF. The CDR3 DNA reads TGTGCCAGCAGTGATATAGGGATGGGCGCTTATGGATACACCTTC.

To note about this clonotype: Mismatch with germline at one junction end may stem from a read error. The chain joins TRBV6-2 or TRBV6-3 to TRBJ2-1, with D possibly being TRBD1 (6 bases). The CDR3 contains 14 residues. The germline CDR1 and CDR2 sequences are MNHEY and SVGEGT. The CDR3 sequence: CASSRGQSYNERFF. CDR3 bases: TGTGCCAGCAGTAGAGGACAGTCCTACAATGAGCGGTTCTTC.

The V and J genes are TRBV20-1 and TRBJ2-1, with TRBD1 matching over 9 bases. The CDR3 loop spans 14 amino acids. CDR1 is DFQATT and CDR2 is SNEGSKA in the germline V gene (reference sequence). The trim removed 3 bases at V and 8 bases at J, leaving 8 bases unmatched. The CDR3 DNA reads as TGCAGTGCTAGGGACCCTACAGGGGGCGATGAGCAGTTCTTC. The encoded protein is CSARDPTGGDEQFF.

This clonotype was seen at least ten times. CDR3 DNA: TGTGCCAGCAGCTTAACCTCGACAGGGTTCAATGAGCAGTTCTTC. Its translation is CASSLTSTGFNEQFF. The V gene is TRBV13, the J gene TRBJ2-1; 7 nucleotides line up with TRBD1. The length of the CDR3 is 15 residues. V trimming: 2 bases; J trimming: 6 bases; junction bases outside the gene matches: 7. Germline CDR1 reads PRHDT; CDR2 reads FYEKMQ (reference sequence). The full variable domain, completed using reference TRBV13 and TRBJ2-1, is AAGVIQSPRHLIKEKRETATLKCYPIPRHDTVYWYQQGPGQDPQFLISFYEKMQSDKGSIPDRFSAQQFSDYHSELNMSSLELGDSALYFCASSLTSTGFNEQFFGPGTRLTVL.

The chain combines TRBV4-1 with TRBJ1-5; D is uncertain. From germline, CDR1 is MGHRA and CDR2 YSYEKL. The CDR3 contains 15 residues. V was trimmed by 1 base and J by 2 bases, leaving 9 bases between them. The CDR3 region has the DNA TGCGCCAGCAGCCAAGGACCTTGTGGCAATCAGCCCCAGCATTTT. Protein: CASSQGPCGNQPQHF.

Points on this clonotype: Mismatch with germline at one junction end may stem from a read error. V and J are TRBV29-1 and TRBJ1-2; no clear D gene. Germline CDR1 and CDR2: SQVTM and ANQGSEA. CDR3 size: 16 residues. CDR3 residues: CRVVPYQPSVEDGYTF. CDR3 nucleotides: TGCCGCGTTGTCCCCTATCAACCCTCGGTAGAAGATGGCTACACCTTC.

In regard to this clonotype: One end of the junction is discordant with germline, which a read error may explain. The chain carries TRBV11-3 and TRBJ1-1, with no clear D. This CDR3 is built from 13 residues. Germline V gene lookup returns CDR1 SGHNT and CDR2 YENEEA. The CDR3 DNA follows: TGTGCCAGCAGTCCCCCGACGAACACTGAAGCTTACTTT. It specifies CASSPPTNTEAYF.

This clonotype was recorded a few times. The chain couples TRBV29-1 to TRBJ2-7; TRBD1 or TRBD2 may be the D gene (5 bases each). The CDR3 loop spans 12 amino acids. Germline values: CDR1 SQVTM, CDR2 ANQGSEA. With 7 bases removed from V and 6 bases from J, the gap between germline ends came to 16 bases. The CDR3 loop is CSDWGTNTEQYF. CDR3 nucleotides: TGCAGCGACTGGGGGACGAACACCGAGCAGTACTTC.

In regard to this clonotype: A much larger clonotype is one base distant, so this may be a read error. The DNA for the CDR3 is TGTGCCAGCAGATATGCCGGGGCCCAAGATACGCAGTATTTT. This gives the protein CASRYAGAQDTQYF. The chain has TRBV5-4 and TRBJ2-3; TRBD1 or TRBD2 may be the D gene (5 bases each). This CDR3 region has 14 residues. With 5 bases removed from V and 5 bases from J, the gap between germline ends came to 15 bases. The germline CDR1 and CDR2 sequences are SGHNT and YYREEE (reference sequence).

Notes on this clonotype: This likely comes from a read error, as the CDR3 has no conserved phenylalanine or tryptophan at its end. V is TRBV11-2 and J is TRBJ2-2, with TRBD1 matching 7 bases. CDR1 SGHAT and CDR2 FQNNGV come from the germline V gene. The CDR3 spans 16 residues. The trim removed 11 bases at V and 6 bases at J, leaving 18 bases unmatched. The CDR3: CAGDLVGTGVAGELFL. CDR3 sequence (DNA): TGTGCCGGCGACTTAGTGGGCACAGGGGTTGCCGGGGAGCTGTTTCTT.

In the case of this clonotype: One end of the junction is discordant with germline, which a read error may explain. The rearrangement links TRBV11-1 to TRBJ2-7; D is ambiguous. The CDR3 contains 14 residues. The germline gives CDR1 SGHAT, CDR2 FQDESV (reference sequence). The CDR3 nucleotides read TGTGCCAGCAGCTCCAGGTTAACGACCTACGAGCAGTGCTTC. Translating gives CASSSRLTTYEQCF.

Worth noting for this clonotype: A single base separates this from a much larger clone, so it may be a read error. V is TRBV6-5 and J is TRBJ1-6; D is ambiguous. Germline V lookup: CDR1 MNHEY, CDR2 SVGAGI. The CDR3 is made up of 15 amino acids. Here the CDR3 reads CASSYSGDAGSLLHF. The CDR3 DNA reads as TGTGCCAGCAGTTACAGCGGGGATGCGGGTTCACTCCTCCACTTT.

As regards this clonotype: The junction and the germline gene differ at one end; a read error may be behind it. The chain uses TRBV4-2 and TRBJ2-3; perhaps TRBD1 as D (6 bases). Germline V gives CDR1 LGHNA, CDR2 YNFKEQ. The CDR3 covers 14 residues. The CDR3 reads CASPRGGVTDTQYF. The CDR3 coding sequence is TGTGCCAGTCCGAGAGGGGGTGTGACAGATACACAGTATTTT.